The following is a TCR beta chain sequence with its context. Its antigen is not identified. These data come from a study of type 1 regulatory T cells. Study information: T-allo10 is a Tr1-enriched, alloantigen-specific CD4 T cell product made in vitro.

General study points: Compared with non-Tr1 cells, Tr1 cells showed a narrower TCR repertoire.

Each CDR3 protein is one row after TCRdb ran MiXCR on the reads. The table has 65,000 to 80,000 distinct CDR3 sequences, about 20% seen once. Germline assignment: CDR1 DFQATT and CDR2 SNEGSKA (reference sequence). The CDR3 is made up of 13 amino acids. The V gene lost 5 bases and the J gene lost 8 bases, with 18 bases spanning the gap. Sequencing input: cultured type 1 regulatory T (Tr1) cells, either the whole culture or a sorted fraction (not recorded which). V and J are TRBV20-1 and TRBJ1-2; D not certain. The TCR was taken from a human donor in good health. The CDR3 sequence: CSAPPRTAPGYTF. CDR3 nucleotide sequence: TGCAGTGCTCCCCCTCGGACGGCTCCCGGCTACACCTTC.